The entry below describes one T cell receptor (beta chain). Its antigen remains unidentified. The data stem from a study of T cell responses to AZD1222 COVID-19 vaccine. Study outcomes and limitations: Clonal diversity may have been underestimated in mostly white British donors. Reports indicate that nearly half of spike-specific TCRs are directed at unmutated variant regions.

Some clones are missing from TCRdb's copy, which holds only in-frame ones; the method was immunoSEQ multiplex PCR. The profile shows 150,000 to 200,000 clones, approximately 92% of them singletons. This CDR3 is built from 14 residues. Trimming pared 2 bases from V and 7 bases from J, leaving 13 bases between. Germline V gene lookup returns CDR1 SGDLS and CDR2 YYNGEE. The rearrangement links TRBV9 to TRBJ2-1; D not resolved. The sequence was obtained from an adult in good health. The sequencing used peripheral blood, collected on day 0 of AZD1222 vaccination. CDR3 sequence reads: CASSVLGTMNEQFF. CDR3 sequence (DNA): TGTGCCAGCAGCGTTCTAGGAACCATGAATGAGCAGTTCTTC.